Reported below is one TCR beta chain. This receptor's antigen is unknown. A junction boundary mismatches the germline segment, possibly from a read error. The same CDR3 can be traced to other DNA sequences in this sample. From the cysteine up to the phenylalanine, the CDR3 has a length of 13 residues. The retained sequence is limited to the CDR3, 39 bases, with the frame set at the first base. Via the germline V gene, CDR1 is SGHTA and CDR2 FQGNSA. Receptor amplification or capture employed the immunoSEQ multiplex PCR assay. The multiplex PCR relied on a mix of 60 forward primers for TCR Vbeta segments and 13 reverse primers for TCR Jbeta segments. The CDR3 region of rearranged TCR beta genes was amplified from genomic DNA with a multiplex PCR assay. Amplified TCR beta libraries were sequenced as 87-base-pair reads on the Illumina HiSeq System. Under the source paper's analysis protocol: A later analysis tallied 80 million to 95 million unique TCR beta chains across the approximately 670 repertoires, and about 10 million of those chains were shared by two or more donors. Raw reads were error-corrected and collapsed into unique sequences by a nearest-neighbor algorithm in which closely related sequences were merged to remove PCR and sequencing errors. Alignment of CDR3 sequences to IMGT reference sequences was used to assign V, D and J gene segments. For a sequence to be retained, a match of at least six nucleotides was required to both a V gene segment and a J gene segment. A rearrangement counted as productive if the CDR3 had no stop codons and remained in frame with V and J, and every other rearrangement counted as non-productive. CDR3 was defined according to IMGT convention as the region running from the second conserved V-encoded cysteine to the conserved J-encoded phenylalanine. The earlier analysis of more than 450 of the donors excluded sequences that lacked an unambiguous match to a single V gene segment. An earlier analysis of fewer than 650 of the donors classified V segments as functional when productive rearrangements were above 56.7% and as segregating when the standard deviation between donors was above 5%. A statistical classification framework was built for diagnosing cytomegalovirus status from the catalog of TCR beta chain sequences. V and J gene assignment, in a later analysis, came from comparing TCR nucleotide sequences with IMGT/GENE-DB human TR gene sequences. The TCRdist pipeline was used in a later analysis to assign CDR3 sequences and most-parsimonious VDJ recombination scenarios. A later analysis defined each TCR beta chain by its CDR3 amino acid sequence plus V-gene family, and excluded reads lacking a unique V-gene family. As a way to deal with suspected cross-contamination and a sequencing artifact, a later analysis dropped 450 to 600 nucleotide sequences that were highly shared and had low generation probability. A later analysis calculated a clonal expansion index for each public chain from normalized within-repertoire ranks of inferred template counts. In a later analysis, generation probabilities were computed using a VDJ recombination model fitted to out-of-frame rearrangements, and the results were checked against IGoR. In a later analysis, TCR-TCR, TCR-HLA and TCR-CMV co-occurrence was scored with hypergeometric tests, and a repertoire-size bias correction was applied to TCR pairs. To estimate false discovery rates, a later analysis permuted the HLA or CMV assignments 20 times. In a later analysis, co-occurring TCRs were grouped with DBSCAN, and TCRdist sequence similarity was added when clustering was performed within HLA-allele-positive subsets. Co-occurrence clustering excluded repertoires with fewer than 30,000 or more than 120,000 public chains, plus five with anomalous nucleotide sharing. This immuneACCESS table, as held by TCRdb, lists in-frame sequences with V and J called but not all clones. Of the missing ones, under half trace to an unresolved V gene in checked studies; the others have no known cause. V, J and clone size are those of that table, while D and trimming were read from the DNA. The sample has under 250,000 clones on record, around 77% of them singletons. Jointly, the top ten make up around 1.9% of the sample.

This entry is derived from a study of cytomegalovirus exposure and HLA in healthy donors (dated by TCRdb to 2016 to 2017). With respect to the entire study: An earlier analysis of roughly 500 of the donors reported approximately 300 Gb of sequence data and 100 million to 130 million unique TCR beta sequences from 150 million to 200 million T cells. Using immunosequencing, the study profiled T cell repertoires from about 610 subjects and related those repertoires to cytomegalovirus serostatus. Because of strong linkage in the cohort, roughly 5 DR-DQ haplotypes were treated as single units for association and clustering. Typing coverage differed by locus: A, B, C, DRB1 and DQB1 were typed in about 620-630 donors, DQA1 in around 500, DPA1 in 600 to 610, and DPB1 in around 440. All discovery cohort repertoires had been generated on a single sequencing platform. A later analysis re-examined previously published TCR beta repertoires from roughly 720 donors and added high-resolution HLA genotyping to investigate patterns of TCR occurrence. The genetic ancestry cluster associated with self-reported Caucasian donors included 81% of the roughly 360 genotyped donors. The aim of the study was to test whether cataloging public T cell receptors could identify signatures of past pathogen exposure. Alongside the repertoire data, information on donor age, sex, ethnicity and CMV serostatus was compiled. Besides the first cohort of 666 subjects, a separate validation cohort made up of roughly 130 different subjects was used. Class I and class II HLA loci were covered by the typing at four-digit resolution. On average, around 240,000 unique TCR beta nucleotide sequences were sequenced per donor among 398 genotyped donors of the cohort, with 15% to 20% of those sequences being non-productive. Roughly 290 gigabases of sequencing data and around 80 million unique TCR sequences made up an early release that covered about 640 HLA-typed donors. An earlier analysis of approximately 640 of the donors applied high-throughput TCR beta sequencing to assess whether each TCR beta V gene segment acted as functional or pseudogenic. Genome-wide SNP genotypes for about 55% of the roughly 670 donors were used in a later genetic analysis, which treated that subset as a discovery cohort. The study combined high-throughput TCR immunosequencing, statistical association of individual TCRs with disease status, and machine learning to predict cytomegalovirus infection status. Rather than drawing on any new phenotypic data, the later analysis identified candidate immune exposures from TCR beta sequences and the way those sequences occurred across donors.

On the study overall, not on this receptor specifically: According to a later analysis, most CMV-associated TCR beta chains appeared to be HLA-restricted, and the HLA associations seemed to be driven largely by CMV exposure. Compared with the approximately 720-donor mean, donors in an Asian-associated ancestry cluster had fewer N-insertions in productive TCRs, according to a later genetic analysis. Fewer than 20 rarely observed V segments, including chromosome 9 orphons, were excluded from the earlier analysis of 550 to 700 of the donors because counts were too low. In both the original and validation cohorts, the classifier was reported to diagnose cytomegalovirus status with high specificity and sensitivity. In a later analysis, more than 15,000 TCR beta sequences were associated with specific HLA alleles at a false discovery rate of 0.05. Compared with equally common non-associated chains, HLA-associated TCR beta chains in a later analysis were more clonally expanded and had lower generation probabilities. Strong co-occurrence of HLA alleles, especially DR and DQ, made assigning TCR associations to individual alleles difficult. For the cohort, immune exposure information was limited to CMV serostatus. In a later analysis, the rate of TCR association differed among HLA loci, with DRB1 alleles having the most associated TCRs and HLA-C alleles having the fewest. In vitro tests confirmed that a few of the cytomegalovirus-associated TCR beta chains recognize cytomegalovirus antigens. According to a later analysis, parvovirus B19, influenza, CMV and Epstein-Barr virus appeared linked to several top co-occurrence clusters. Broadly in line with IMGT annotations, most TCR beta V segments showed up in productive rearrangements about 87% or about 30% of the time in an earlier analysis of several hundred of the donors. A further reported finding was that TCR beta sequences accurately predicted the HLA-A and HLA-B alleles for most subjects in the first cohort. The authors suggested that the approach could potentially be extended to other disease states and immunological phenotypes. A cluster of highly shared sequence variants was judged likely to be a technical artifact of the sequencing pipeline. HLA typing was unavailable for some donors at each locus, so association tests used only the typed subset. Most TCR sequences were observed very rarely across donors, whereas some public TCRs were present in many individuals. In the study, approximately 160 TCR beta chains were listed as associated with cytomegalovirus. Linkage disequilibrium might explain the correlated functional status among segregating V segments, but an unknown experimental factor could not be ruled out. Some IMGT-functional V segments, including TRBV6-2 and TRBV6-3, could not be told apart with the 87-base-pair reads, so those segments were excluded. V-gene and J-gene trimming of TCR beta chains was associated with a missense DCLRE1C variant in a later genetic analysis, and the association was replicated in an independent cohort. The cohort was sequenced for TCR beta chains only, and without alpha or paired-chain data the features that could be detected were limited. The presence/absence analyses assumed that sequencing depth was roughly uniform across donors, and that assumption may not be true.

The cohort consisted of 600 to 700 healthy bone marrow donors. All cohort members were sampled while nominally healthy, although unrecorded immune exposures were likely present. The donor tested CMV seronegative and was one of the 352 seronegative cohort members. A peripheral blood sample was provided by each donor, and peripheral blood mononuclear cells were used for TCR beta sequencing. Genomic DNA was extracted from the blood cell samples with the Qiagen DNeasy Blood Extraction Kit. Specimen: PBMCs. The chain is encoded by TRBV7-2 joined to TRBJ1-6, and possibly TRBD1, on 5 matching bases. The clonotype comes from a young man in good health and CMV-seronegative. The CDR3 protein: CASSSTENSPLHF. The sequenced DNA is TGTGCCAGCAGCTCGACAGAAAATTCCCCCCTCCACTTT.